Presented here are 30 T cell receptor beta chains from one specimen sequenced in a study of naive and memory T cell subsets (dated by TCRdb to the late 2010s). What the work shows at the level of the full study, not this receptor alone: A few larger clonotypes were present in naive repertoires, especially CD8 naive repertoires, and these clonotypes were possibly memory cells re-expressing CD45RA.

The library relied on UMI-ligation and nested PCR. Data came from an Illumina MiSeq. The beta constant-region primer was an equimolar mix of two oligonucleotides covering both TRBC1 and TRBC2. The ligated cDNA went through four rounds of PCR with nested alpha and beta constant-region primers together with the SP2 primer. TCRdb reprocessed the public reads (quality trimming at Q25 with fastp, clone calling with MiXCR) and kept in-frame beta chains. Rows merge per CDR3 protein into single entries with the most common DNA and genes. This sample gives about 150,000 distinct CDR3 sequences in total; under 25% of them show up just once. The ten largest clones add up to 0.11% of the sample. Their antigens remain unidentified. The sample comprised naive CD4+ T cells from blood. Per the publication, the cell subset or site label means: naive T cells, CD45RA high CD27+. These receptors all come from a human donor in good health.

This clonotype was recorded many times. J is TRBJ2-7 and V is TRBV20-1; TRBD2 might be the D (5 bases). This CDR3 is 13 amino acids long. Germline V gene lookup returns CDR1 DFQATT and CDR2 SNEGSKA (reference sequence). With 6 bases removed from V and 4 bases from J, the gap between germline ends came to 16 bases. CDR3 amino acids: CSAEGRARYEQYF. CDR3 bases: TGCAGTGCCGAGGGTAGGGCTCGGTACGAGCAGTACTTC.

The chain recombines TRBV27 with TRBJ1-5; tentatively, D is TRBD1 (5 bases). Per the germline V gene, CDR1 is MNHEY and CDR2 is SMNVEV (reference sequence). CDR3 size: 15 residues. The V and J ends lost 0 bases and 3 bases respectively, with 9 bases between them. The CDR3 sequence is CASSLSRQSNQPQHF. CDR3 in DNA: TGTGCCAGCAGTTTATCTCGACAGTCCAATCAGCCCCAGCATTTT.

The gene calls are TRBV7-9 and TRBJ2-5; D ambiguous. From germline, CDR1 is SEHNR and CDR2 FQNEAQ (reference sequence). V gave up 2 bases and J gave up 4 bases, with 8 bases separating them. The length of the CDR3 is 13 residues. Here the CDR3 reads CASSLSRRETQYF. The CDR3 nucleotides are TGTGCCAGCAGCTTATCCAGGAGAGAGACCCAGTACTTC. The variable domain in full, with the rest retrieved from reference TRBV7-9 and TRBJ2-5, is DTGVSQNPRHKITKRGQNVTFRCDPISEHNRLYWYRQTLGQGPEFLTYFQNEAQLEKSRLLSDRFSAERPKGSFSTLEIQRTEQGDSAMYLCASSLSRRETQYFGPGTRLLVL.

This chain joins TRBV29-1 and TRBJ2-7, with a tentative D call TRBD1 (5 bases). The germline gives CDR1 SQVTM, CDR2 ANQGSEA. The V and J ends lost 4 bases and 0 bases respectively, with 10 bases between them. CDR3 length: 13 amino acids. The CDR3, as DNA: TGCAGCGTTGGAGGACAATACTCCTACGAGCAGTACTTC. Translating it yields CSVGGQYSYEQYF.

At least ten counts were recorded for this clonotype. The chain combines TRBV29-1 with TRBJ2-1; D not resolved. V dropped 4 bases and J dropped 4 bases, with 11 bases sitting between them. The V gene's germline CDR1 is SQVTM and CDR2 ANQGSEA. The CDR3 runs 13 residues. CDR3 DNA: TGCAGCGTTGCGGAGCGAGATTACAATGAGCAGTTCTTC. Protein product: CSVAERDYNEQFF.

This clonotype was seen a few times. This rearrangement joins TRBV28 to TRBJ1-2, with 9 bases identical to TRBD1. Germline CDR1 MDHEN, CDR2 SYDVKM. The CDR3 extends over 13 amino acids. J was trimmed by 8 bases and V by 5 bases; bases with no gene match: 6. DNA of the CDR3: TGTGCCAGCAGTCAAACAGGGGGCGAGGGCTACACCTTC. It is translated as CASSQTGGEGYTF.

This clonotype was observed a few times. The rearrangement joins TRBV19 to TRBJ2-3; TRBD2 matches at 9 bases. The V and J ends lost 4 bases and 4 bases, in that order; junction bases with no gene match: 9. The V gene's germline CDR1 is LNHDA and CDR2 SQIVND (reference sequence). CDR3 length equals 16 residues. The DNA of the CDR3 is TGTGCCAGTAGTAGCGCGGCAGCGGGAGGCGCAGATACGCAGTATTTT. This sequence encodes CASSSAAAGGADTQYF.

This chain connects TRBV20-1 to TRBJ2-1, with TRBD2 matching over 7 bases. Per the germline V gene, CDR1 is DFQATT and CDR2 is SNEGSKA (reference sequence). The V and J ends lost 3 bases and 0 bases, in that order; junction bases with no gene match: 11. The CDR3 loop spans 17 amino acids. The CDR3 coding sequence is TGCAGTGCTAGGGATTTGGGGCGCGGGGGCTCCTACAATGAGCAGTTCTTC. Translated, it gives CSARDLGRGGSYNEQFF.

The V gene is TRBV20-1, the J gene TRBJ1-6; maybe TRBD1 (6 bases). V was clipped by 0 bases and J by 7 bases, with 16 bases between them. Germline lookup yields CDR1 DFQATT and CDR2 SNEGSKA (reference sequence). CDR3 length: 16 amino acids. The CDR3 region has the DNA TGCAGTGCTAGAGAACAGGGCGCTAACCTGAATTCACCCCTCCACTTT. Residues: CSAREQGANLNSPLHF.

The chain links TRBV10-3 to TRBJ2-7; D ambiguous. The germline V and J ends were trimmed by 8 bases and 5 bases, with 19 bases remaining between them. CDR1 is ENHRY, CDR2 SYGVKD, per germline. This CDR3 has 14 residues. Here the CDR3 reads CAIWHPPESDEQYF. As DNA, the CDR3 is TGTGCCATCTGGCACCCTCCGGAGAGCGACGAGCAGTACTTC.

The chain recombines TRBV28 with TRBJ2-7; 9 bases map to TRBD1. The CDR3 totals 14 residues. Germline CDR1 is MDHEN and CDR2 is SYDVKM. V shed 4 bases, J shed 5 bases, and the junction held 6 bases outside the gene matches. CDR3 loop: CASSYTTGGDEQYF. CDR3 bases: TGTGCCAGCAGTTACACTACAGGGGGCGACGAGCAGTACTTC.

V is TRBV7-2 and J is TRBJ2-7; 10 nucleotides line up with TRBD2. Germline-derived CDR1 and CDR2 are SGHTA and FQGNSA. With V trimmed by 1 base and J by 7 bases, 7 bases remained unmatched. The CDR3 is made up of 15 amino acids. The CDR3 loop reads CASSLGPAGGDEQYF. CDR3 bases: TGTGCCAGCAGCTTAGGGCCAGCGGGAGGGGATGAGCAGTACTTC.

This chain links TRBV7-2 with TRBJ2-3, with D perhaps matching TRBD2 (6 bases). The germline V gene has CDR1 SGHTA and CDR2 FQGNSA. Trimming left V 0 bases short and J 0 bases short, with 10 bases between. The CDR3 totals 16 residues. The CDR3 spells CASSLAKRASTDTQYF. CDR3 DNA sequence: TGTGCCAGCAGCTTAGCAAAGCGGGCGAGCACAGATACGCAGTATTTT. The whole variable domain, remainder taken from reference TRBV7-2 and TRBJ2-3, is GAGVSQSPSNKVTEKGKDVELRCDPISGHTALYWYRQSLGQGLEFLIYFQGNSAPDKSGLPSDRFSAERTGGSVSTLTIQRTQQEDSAVYLCASSLAKRASTDTQYFGPGTRLTVL.

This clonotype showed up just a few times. CDR3 coding DNA: TGTGCCAGCAATGGAGGGATATCGGATGAGCAGTTCTTC. It yields the protein CASNGGISDEQFF. The chain combines TRBV6-2 or TRBV6-3 with TRBJ2-1; TRBD2 is a possible D gene (6 bases). Germline V CDR1 and CDR2: MNHEY, SVGEGT. The CDR3 runs 13 residues. The V end lost 7 bases, the J end lost 8 bases, and 15 bases lay between the germline ends.

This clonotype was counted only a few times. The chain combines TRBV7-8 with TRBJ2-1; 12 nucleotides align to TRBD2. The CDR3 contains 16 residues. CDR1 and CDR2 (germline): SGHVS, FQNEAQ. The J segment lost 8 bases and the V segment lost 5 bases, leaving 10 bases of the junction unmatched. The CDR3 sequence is CASSAFTSGRSYEQFF. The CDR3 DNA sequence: TGTGCCAGCAGCGCCTTCACTAGCGGGAGGTCGTATGAGCAGTTCTTC.

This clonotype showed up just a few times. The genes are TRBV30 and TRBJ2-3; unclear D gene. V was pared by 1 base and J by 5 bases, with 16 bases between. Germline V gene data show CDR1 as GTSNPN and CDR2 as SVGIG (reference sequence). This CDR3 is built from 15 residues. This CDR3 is CAWSAGPVLLDTQYF. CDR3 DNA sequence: TGTGCCTGGAGTGCGGGTCCGGTCCTCCTAGATACGCAGTATTTT. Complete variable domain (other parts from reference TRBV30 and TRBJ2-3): SQTIHQWPATLVQPVGSPLSLECTVEGTSNPNLYWYRQAAGRGLQLLFYSVGIGQISSEVPQNLSASRPQDRQFILSSKKLLLSDSGFYLCAWSAGPVLLDTQYFGPGTRLTVL.

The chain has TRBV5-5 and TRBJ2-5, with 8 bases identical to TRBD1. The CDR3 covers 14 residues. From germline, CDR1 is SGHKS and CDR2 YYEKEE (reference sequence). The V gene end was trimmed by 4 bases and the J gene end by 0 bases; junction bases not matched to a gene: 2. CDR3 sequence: CASSRTGYQETQYF. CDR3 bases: TGTGCCAGCAGCCGGACAGGGTACCAAGAGACCCAGTACTTC.

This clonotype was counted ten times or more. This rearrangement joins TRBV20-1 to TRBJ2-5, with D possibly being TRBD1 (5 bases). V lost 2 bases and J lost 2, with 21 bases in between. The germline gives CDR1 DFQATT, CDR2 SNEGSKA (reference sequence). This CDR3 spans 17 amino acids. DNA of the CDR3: TGCAGTGCTAGATCAGGGTCGGGTCGAATAAGTCAAGAGACCCAGTACTTC. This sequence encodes CSARSGSGRISQETQYF.

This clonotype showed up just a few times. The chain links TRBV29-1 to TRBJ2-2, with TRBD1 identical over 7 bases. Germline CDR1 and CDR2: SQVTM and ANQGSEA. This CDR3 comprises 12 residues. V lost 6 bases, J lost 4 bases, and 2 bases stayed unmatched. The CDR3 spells CSVGQTTGELFF. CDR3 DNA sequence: TGCAGCGTGGGACAGACCACCGGGGAGCTGTTTTTT.

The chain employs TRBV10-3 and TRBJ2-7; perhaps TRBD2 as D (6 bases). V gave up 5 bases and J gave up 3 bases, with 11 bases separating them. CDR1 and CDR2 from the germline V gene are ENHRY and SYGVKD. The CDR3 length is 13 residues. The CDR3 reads CAISQPGGYEQYF. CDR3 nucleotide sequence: TGTGCCATCAGTCAGCCCGGGGGCTACGAGCAGTACTTC.

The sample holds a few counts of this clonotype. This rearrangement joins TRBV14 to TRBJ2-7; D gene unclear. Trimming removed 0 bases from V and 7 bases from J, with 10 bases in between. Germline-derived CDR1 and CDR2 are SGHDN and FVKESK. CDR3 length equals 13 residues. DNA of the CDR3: TGTGCCAGCAGCCAAGATTGGGGTTTGGAGCAGTACTTC. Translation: CASSQDWGLEQYF. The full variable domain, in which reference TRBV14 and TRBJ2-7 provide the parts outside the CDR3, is EAGVTQFPSHSVIEKGQTVTLRCDPISGHDNLYWYRRVMGKEIKFLLHFVKESKQDESGMPNNRFLAERTGGTYSTLKVQPAELEDSGVYFCASSQDWGLEQYFGPGTRLTVT.

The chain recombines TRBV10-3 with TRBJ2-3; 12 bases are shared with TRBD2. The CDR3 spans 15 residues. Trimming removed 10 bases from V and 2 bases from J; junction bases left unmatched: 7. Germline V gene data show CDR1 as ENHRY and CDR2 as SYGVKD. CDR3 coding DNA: TGTGCCACCTCGACTAGCGGGAGTCTCACAGATACGCAGTATTTT. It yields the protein CATSTSGSLTDTQYF.

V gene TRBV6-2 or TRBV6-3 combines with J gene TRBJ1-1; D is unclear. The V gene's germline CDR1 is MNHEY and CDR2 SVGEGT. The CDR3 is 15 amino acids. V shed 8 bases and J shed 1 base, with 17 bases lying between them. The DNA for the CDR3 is TGTGCCAGCGTCCCCCTCACCCGCCCGAACACTGAAGCTTTCTTT. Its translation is CASVPLTRPNTEAFF.

The CDR3 region is CATSETRVSGELFF. CDR3 in DNA: TGTGCCACCAGTGAAACCAGGGTATCCGGGGAGCTGTTTTTT. The rearrangement links TRBV24-1 to TRBJ2-2, with TRBD1 as a possible D gene (5 bases). Trimming pared 4 bases from V and 6 bases from J, leaving 11 bases between. Germline V gives CDR1 KGHDR, CDR2 SFDVKD. The CDR3 has 14 amino acids.

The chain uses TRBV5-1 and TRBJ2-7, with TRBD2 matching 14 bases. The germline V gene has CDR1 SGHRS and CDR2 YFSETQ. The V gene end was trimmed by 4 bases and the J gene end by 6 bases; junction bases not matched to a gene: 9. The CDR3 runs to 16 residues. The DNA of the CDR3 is TGCGCCAGCAGCCTGGGACTAGCGGGAGATGGTGGCGAGCAGTACTTC. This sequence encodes CASSLGLAGDGGEQYF.

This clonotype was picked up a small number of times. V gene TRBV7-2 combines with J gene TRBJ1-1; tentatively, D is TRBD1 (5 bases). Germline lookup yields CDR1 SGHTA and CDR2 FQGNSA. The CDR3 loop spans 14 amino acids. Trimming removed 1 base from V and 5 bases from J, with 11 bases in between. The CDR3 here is CASSLGQLGTEAFF. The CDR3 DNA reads TGTGCCAGCAGCTTAGGACAGTTGGGGACTGAAGCTTTCTTT.

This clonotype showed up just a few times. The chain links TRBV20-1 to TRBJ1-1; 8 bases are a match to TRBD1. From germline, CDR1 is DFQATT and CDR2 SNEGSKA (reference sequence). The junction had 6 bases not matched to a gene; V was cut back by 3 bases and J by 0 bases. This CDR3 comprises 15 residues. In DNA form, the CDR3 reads TGCAGTGCTAGCCGTCCAGGGGGCGTGAACACTGAAGCTTTCTTT. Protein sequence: CSASRPGGVNTEAFF.

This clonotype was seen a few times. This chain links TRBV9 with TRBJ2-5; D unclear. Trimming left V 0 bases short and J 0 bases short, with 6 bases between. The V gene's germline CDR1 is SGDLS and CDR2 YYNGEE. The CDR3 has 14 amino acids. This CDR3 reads CASSVGLYQETQYF. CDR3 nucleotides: TGTGCCAGCAGCGTAGGGCTGTACCAAGAGACCCAGTACTTC.

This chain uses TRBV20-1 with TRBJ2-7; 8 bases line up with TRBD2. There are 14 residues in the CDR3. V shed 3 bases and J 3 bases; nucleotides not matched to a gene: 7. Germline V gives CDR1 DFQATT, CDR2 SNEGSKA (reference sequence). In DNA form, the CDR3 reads TGCAGTGCTAGTCCACTAGCGGTCGGCTACGAGCAGTACTTC. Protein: CSASPLAVGYEQYF.

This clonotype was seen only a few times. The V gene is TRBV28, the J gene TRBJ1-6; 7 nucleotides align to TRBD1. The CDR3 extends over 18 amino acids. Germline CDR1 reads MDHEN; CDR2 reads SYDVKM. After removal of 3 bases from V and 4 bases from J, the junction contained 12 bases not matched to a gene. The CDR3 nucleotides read TGTGCCAGCAGTTTGGGGACAGTCTCTAGCACTTATAATTCACCCCTCCACTTT. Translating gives CASSLGTVSSTYNSPLHF.